These 10 T cell receptor beta chains came from one sample sequenced in a study of blood T cell repertoires in COVID-19. The data were produced by immunoSEQ multiplex PCR, yet TCRdb's version contains in-frame clones alone and is incomplete. The data hold roughly 700,000 clones, with 70% to 90% observed a single time. The sequencing sample was made of peripheral blood. The receptor source for this set is a woman aged 18 to 35 with acute or convalescent COVID-19.

To note about this clone: Different DNA sequences within this sample yield the same CDR3. The chain carries TRBV4-1 and TRBJ1-1; D not certain. Germline V gives CDR1 MGHRA, CDR2 YSYEKL. V lost 1 base and J lost 4, with 7 bases in between. This CDR3 is 13 amino acids long. CDR3 region: CASSQARGTEAFF. CDR3 DNA: TGCGCCAGCAGCCAAGCGAGAGGCACTGAAGCTTTCTTT.

The chain employs TRBV5-5 and TRBJ2-7; 7 bases map to TRBD2. In germline, CDR1 is SGHKS, CDR2 YYEKEE (reference sequence). Trimming at V came to 5 bases and at J to 6 bases, leaving 5 bases not matched to a gene. The length of the CDR3 is 12 residues. CDR3 nucleotides: TGTGCCAGCAGTAACCCGGGGGGCGAGCAGTACTTC. It yields the protein CASSNPGGEQYF.

The CDR3 DNA reads as TGTGCCAGCACCCGAGACAGGGCCGAGCAGTACTTC. The encoded protein is CASTRDRAEQYF. The rearrangement joins TRBV2 to TRBJ2-7, with 7 bases matching TRBD1. Germline trimming cut 7 bases from V and 6 bases from J; bases unmatched to any gene: 6. Germline V CDR1 and CDR2: SNHLY, FYNNEI. CDR3 length: 12 residues.

The V call is TRBV6-2 or TRBV6-3, the J call TRBJ1-2; D gene ambiguous. This CDR3 is 13 amino acids long. The V and J ends lost 6 bases and 1 base respectively, with 9 bases between them. Germline lookup yields CDR1 MNHEY and CDR2 SVGEGT. The CDR3 sequence is CASSPRDNYGYTF. In DNA form, the CDR3 reads TGTGCCAGCAGCCCCCGGGATAACTATGGCTACACCTTC.

This rearrangement joins TRBV5-6 to TRBJ2-7; no definite D call. This CDR3 comprises 15 residues. In germline, CDR1 is SGHDT, CDR2 YYEEEE. V was pared by 5 bases and J by 5 bases, with 20 bases between. The CDR3 DNA is TGTGCCAGCAGACAATACTCAATAGGTAGCCACGAGCAGTACTTC. Translation: CASRQYSIGSHEQYF.

The V gene is TRBV7-9, the J gene TRBJ2-3, with 7 bases identical to TRBD2. Trimming removed 10 bases from V and 0 bases from J; junction bases left unmatched: 16. This CDR3 is built from 17 residues. CDR1 and CDR2 from the germline V gene are SEHNR and FQNEAQ (reference sequence). This CDR3 reads CATLANTEGPSTDTQYF. Here the CDR3 DNA reads TGTGCCACACTAGCGAATACCGAGGGTCCTAGCACAGATACGCAGTATTTT.

This clone was observed once. The chain has TRBV2 and TRBJ1-3; maybe TRBD1 (6 bases). There are 13 residues in the CDR3. Germline V gene lookup returns CDR1 SNHLY and CDR2 FYNNEI. V was trimmed by 8 bases and J by 4 bases, leaving 12 bases between them. CDR3 in amino acids: CASGQGYGNTIYF. In DNA, the CDR3 is TGTGCCAGCGGGCAGGGGTACGGAAACACCATATATTTT.

V usage is TRBV5-4 and J usage is TRBJ2-7; D remains ambiguous. This CDR3 is built from 12 residues. Germline V gene lookup returns CDR1 SGHNT and CDR2 YYREEE (reference sequence). Trimming took off 2 bases at V and 6 bases at J, with 9 bases between the two ends. This CDR3 is CASSFRSGEQYF. CDR3 DNA: TGTGCCAGCAGCTTTCGTTCGGGCGAGCAGTACTTC.

This chain links TRBV28 with TRBJ2-7; 7 nucleotides agree with TRBD1. Germline assignment: CDR1 MDHEN and CDR2 SYDVKM. CDR3 length equals 15 residues. J gave up 8 bases and V 6 bases, and 16 bases lay outside the gene matches. The CDR3 DNA is TGTGCCAGCAGCTGGCCGGTGGCAGGGGGATGGCAGCAGTACTTC. Protein sequence: CASSWPVAGGWQQYF.

The rearrangement uses TRBV28 and TRBJ1-3; TRBD1 agrees at 8 bases. Trimming at V came to 5 bases and at J to 4 bases, leaving 10 bases not matched to a gene. The CDR3 totals 16 residues. In germline, CDR1 is MDHEN, CDR2 SYDVKM. CDR3 amino acids: CASSDWTGNIGNTIYF. CDR3 in DNA: TGTGCCAGCAGTGATTGGACAGGGAATATCGGAAACACCATATATTTT.